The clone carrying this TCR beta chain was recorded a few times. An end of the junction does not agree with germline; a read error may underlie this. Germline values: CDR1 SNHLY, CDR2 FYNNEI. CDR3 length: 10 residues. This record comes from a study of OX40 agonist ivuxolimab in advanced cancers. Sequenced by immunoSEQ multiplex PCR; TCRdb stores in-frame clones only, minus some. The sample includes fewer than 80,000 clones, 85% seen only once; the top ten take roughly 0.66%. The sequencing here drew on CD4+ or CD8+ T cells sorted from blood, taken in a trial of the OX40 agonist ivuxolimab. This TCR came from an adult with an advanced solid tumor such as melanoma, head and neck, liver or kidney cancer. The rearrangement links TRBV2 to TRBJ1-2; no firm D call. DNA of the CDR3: TGTGCCAGCGGTGAATATGGCTACACCTTC. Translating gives CASGEYGYTF.